The next 21 T cell receptor beta chains were all read from a single sample in a study of control samples from healthy donors and cancer patients. TCRdb's table, derived via immunoSEQ multiplex PCR, lists solely in-frame clones and lacks some. The sample has about 120,000 clones, around 92% seen once. The sequenced sample was blood. These receptors were obtained from a woman between 50 and 59 years old in good health.

V is TRBV5-1 and J is TRBJ2-2; D not certain. The germline V gene encodes CDR1 SGHRS and CDR2 YFSETQ. This CDR3 is 14 amino acids long. Trimming left V 0 bases short and J 0 bases short, with 3 bases between. The CDR3 loop reads CASSLAPNTGELFF. Written as DNA, the CDR3 is TGCGCCAGCAGCTTGGCACCGAACACCGGGGAGCTGTTTTTT.

The chain uses TRBV27 and TRBJ2-3, with 7 bases matching TRBD1. The germline CDR1 and CDR2 sequences are MNHEY and SMNVEV (reference sequence). V dropped 1 base and J dropped 6; count of bases not matched to a gene: 7. The CDR3 covers 15 residues. The CDR3 sequence: CASSLLSTGDDTQYF. The CDR3 bases are TGTGCCAGCAGTTTATTGAGTACAGGGGATGATACGCAGTATTTT.

This clone came up a few times. The rearrangement joins TRBV2 to TRBJ2-5, with TRBD2 matching over 10 bases. The V gene's germline CDR1 is SNHLY and CDR2 FYNNEI. CDR3 length: 14 residues. With 6 bases clipped from V and 8 bases from J, the junction kept 9 bases outside the gene matches. DNA of the CDR3: TGTGCCAGCAGCTCCATAGCGGGAGGTTCAACCCAGTACTTC. This gives the protein CASSSIAGGSTQYF.

The rearrangement links TRBV30 to TRBJ1-2; D is perhaps TRBD1 (5 bases). The V and J ends lost 4 bases and 2 bases respectively, with 14 bases between them. Germline CDR1 is GTSNPN and CDR2 is SVGIG (reference sequence). CDR3 size: 14 residues. In nucleotides, the CDR3 is TGTGCCTGGACCGTGGGGGGACTCAACTATGGCTACACCTTC. It specifies CAWTVGGLNYGYTF.

The chain is built from TRBV14 and TRBJ2-7; D is ambiguous. The CDR3 totals 15 residues. V lost 4 bases and J lost 3, with 16 bases in between. Germline CDR1 reads SGHDN; CDR2 reads FVKESK. The DNA for the CDR3 is TGTGCCAGCAGCCCATATATTGGGTCAGGCTACGAGCAGTACTTC. It specifies CASSPYIGSGYEQYF.

CDR3 amino acids: CASSYTGAETQYF. CDR3 nucleotide sequence: TGTGCCAGCAGTTACACGGGAGCAGAGACCCAGTACTTC. The rearrangement links TRBV6-5 to TRBJ2-5; possibly TRBD2 for D (6 bases). This CDR3 has 13 amino acids. Trimming took 2 bases from V and 4 from J, leaving 8 bases between them. Germline-derived CDR1 and CDR2 are MNHEY and SVGAGI.

The chain joins TRBV30 to TRBJ1-2; D might be TRBD1 (6 bases). Between the trimmed V and J ends, which lost 2 bases and 0 bases, there was a span of 22 bases. CDR3 length: 18 amino acids. Per germline, CDR1 GTSNPN and CDR2 SVGIG (reference sequence). CDR3 DNA sequence: TGTGCCTGGAGTCTGGACAGATTAACCGGACCATCTAACTATGGCTACACCTTC. It translates to CAWSLDRLTGPSNYGYTF.

This chain connects TRBV18 to TRBJ2-7, with D uncertain. The CDR3 runs to 15 residues. V was clipped by 6 bases and J by 2 bases, with 17 bases between them. Germline loops: CDR1 KGHSH, CDR2 LQKENI. CDR3 coding DNA: TGTGCCAGCTCGCCCTCGACCCGGGCCGCCTACGAGCAGTACTTC. This gives the protein CASSPSTRAAYEQYF.

The table lists this clone with a few counts. The rearrangement links TRBV28 to TRBJ2-7; the D gene is possibly TRBD1 (6 bases). V lost 5 bases and J 0 bases, leaving 11 bases between the germline ends. CDR1 is MDHEN, CDR2 SYDVKM, per germline. This CDR3 comprises 14 residues. The CDR3 DNA reads TGTGCCAGCAGTCTCCCGGACAGCTCCTACGAGCAGTACTTC. Translation: CASSLPDSSYEQYF.

This sequence joins TRBV6-5 and TRBJ1-6; weak D call: TRBD1 (6 bases). V was cut by 7 bases and J by 5 bases, with 12 bases left in between. CDR1 is MNHEY, CDR2 SVGAGI, per germline. This CDR3 comprises 14 residues. Written as DNA, the CDR3 is TGTGCCAGCACGAGGGGGATCGATAATTCACCCCTCCACTTT. Translated: CASTRGIDNSPLHF.

The chain carries TRBV5-1 and TRBJ2-3, with TRBD2 identical over 15 bases. The V gene's germline CDR1 is SGHRS and CDR2 YFSETQ. This CDR3 has 20 residues. J was trimmed by 1 base and V by 2 bases; bases with no gene match: 11. DNA for the CDR3: TGCGCCAGCAGCTTCCAGGCGAGGACTAGCGGGAGGGGAGGCACAGATACGCAGTATTTT. Residues: CASSFQARTSGRGGTDTQYF.

This clone was picked up one time. The chain recombines TRBV6-5 with TRBJ1-6; TRBD1 matches 7 bases. The CDR3 totals 16 residues. Looked up from germline, CDR1 is MNHEY and CDR2 is SVGAGI. The J segment lost 6 bases and the V segment lost 2 bases, leaving 7 bases of the junction unmatched. The CDR3, as DNA: TGTGCCAGCAGTTACAGGGGGCTAAAGGGTAATTCACCCCTCCACTTT. Translation gives CASSYRGLKGNSPLHF.

The rearrangement joins TRBV6-2 or TRBV6-3 to TRBJ1-4, with D possibly being TRBD1 (5 bases). Germline lookup yields CDR1 MNHEY and CDR2 SVGEGT. The CDR3 is 16 residues long. V gave up 0 bases and J gave up 8 bases, with 16 bases separating them. CDR3 in DNA: TGTGCCAGCAGTTACTCGGAACGGGGGGGTGAGGAAAAACTGTTTTTT. Its protein product is CASSYSERGGEEKLFF.

The chain couples TRBV5-1 to TRBJ2-1; weak D call: TRBD2 (6 bases). Trimming took 5 bases from V and 0 from J, leaving 12 bases between them. Germline CDR1 is SGHRS and CDR2 is YFSETQ. The CDR3 spans 15 residues. CDR3 sequence (DNA): TGCGCCAGCAGGCGGGAACAGAGCTCCTACAATGAGCAGTTCTTC. This codes for CASRREQSSYNEQFF.

The rearrangement links TRBV5-1 to TRBJ1-1; no clear D gene. CDR3 length: 15 residues. V was cut by 4 bases and J by 0 bases, with 13 bases left in between. Germline-derived CDR1 and CDR2 are SGHRS and YFSETQ. Written as DNA, the CDR3 is TGCGCCAGCAGCCCCGCGGCTAGGGTGAACACTGAAGCTTTCTTT. Residues: CASSPAARVNTEAFF. Drawing the rest from reference TRBV5-1 and TRBJ1-1, the complete variable domain is KAGVTQTPRYLIKTRGQQVTLSCSPISGHRSVSWYQQTPGQGLQFLFEYFSETQRNKGNFPGRFSGRQFSNSRSEMNVSTLELGDSALYLCASSPAARVNTEAFFGQGTRLTVV.

V gene TRBV9 combines with J gene TRBJ1-1; 7 positions match TRBD1. The ends lost 4 bases at V and 0 bases at J; junction bases unmatched: 21. Germline V lookup: CDR1 SGDLS, CDR2 YYNGEE. The CDR3 contains 20 residues. DNA of the CDR3: TGTGCCAGCAGCCCAACACGTAGGGGGCAACTTAGGATAATGAACACTGAAGCTTTCTTT. Its protein is CASSPTRRGQLRIMNTEAFF.

The CDR3 DNA is TGTGCCAGCAGTCCCCCCGCAGGGCTCCTCGGGGGGAGCAATCAGCCCCAGCATTTT. Encoded protein: CASSPPAGLLGGSNQPQHF. This rearrangement joins TRBV28 to TRBJ1-5; D is possibly TRBD1 (5 bases). CDR3 length: 19 residues. The V end lost 5 bases, the J end lost 1 base, and 24 bases lay between the germline ends. Germline CDR1 MDHEN, CDR2 SYDVKM.

The chain joins TRBV30 to TRBJ1-2; D is unresolved. The ends were cut back, 8 bases at V and 4 bases at J, with 11 bases in the middle. This CDR3 spans 11 amino acids. The germline V gene has CDR1 GTSNPN and CDR2 SVGIG (reference sequence). CDR3 DNA: TGTGCCGTCACAGAAAGCTATGGCTACACCTTC. Amino acid sequence: CAVTESYGYTF.

The chain joins TRBV24-1 to TRBJ2-7; D is ambiguous. Germline CDR1 reads KGHDR; CDR2 reads SFDVKD. The CDR3 consists of 11 residues. The V gene lost 4 bases and the J gene lost 4 bases, with 4 bases spanning the gap. The chain's CDR3 is CATSEGYEQYF. CDR3 coding DNA: TGTGCCACCAGTGAGGGATACGAGCAGTACTTC.

The chain has TRBV11-2 and TRBJ1-5, with D possibly TRBD1 on 6 matching bases. CDR1 and CDR2 (germline): SGHAT, FQNNGV. The CDR3 has 15 amino acids. Trimming removed 1 base from V and 0 bases from J, with 7 bases in between. CDR3 residues: CASSLGDTSNQPQHF. Here the CDR3 DNA reads TGTGCCAGCAGCTTAGGGGACACTAGCAATCAGCCCCAGCATTTT.

The chain links TRBV14 to TRBJ1-1, with 7 positions matching TRBD1. Germline CDR1 reads SGHDN; CDR2 reads FVKESK. The CDR3 length is 14 residues. V lost 4 bases to trimming and J lost 2 bases; unmatched junction nucleotides: 4. For the CDR3, the DNA is TGTGCCAGCAGCCGCCAGGGGGTCAACACTGAAGCTTTCTTT. Its translation is CASSRQGVNTEAFF.